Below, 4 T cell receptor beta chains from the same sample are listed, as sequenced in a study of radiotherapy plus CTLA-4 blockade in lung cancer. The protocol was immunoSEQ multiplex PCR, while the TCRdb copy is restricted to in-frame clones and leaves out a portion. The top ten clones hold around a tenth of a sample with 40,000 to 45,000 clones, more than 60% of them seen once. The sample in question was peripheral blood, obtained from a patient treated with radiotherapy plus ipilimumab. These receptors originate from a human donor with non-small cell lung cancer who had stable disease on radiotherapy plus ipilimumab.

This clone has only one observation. CDR3: CASLPMGQGNEGYTF. The CDR3, as DNA: TGCGCCAGTCTCCCGATGGGACAGGGAAACGAGGGCTACACCTTC. The chain joins TRBV5-1 to TRBJ1-2, with 9 bases aligning to TRBD1. This CDR3 region has 15 residues. The trim removed 8 bases at V and 8 bases at J, leaving 16 bases unmatched. The germline V gene encodes CDR1 SGHRS and CDR2 YFSETQ.

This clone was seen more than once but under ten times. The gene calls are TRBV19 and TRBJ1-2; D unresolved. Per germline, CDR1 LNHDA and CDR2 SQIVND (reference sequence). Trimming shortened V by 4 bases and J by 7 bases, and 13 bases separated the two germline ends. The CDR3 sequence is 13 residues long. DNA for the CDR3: TGTGCCAGTAGTACTTTAGAACGCATTGGCTACACCTTC. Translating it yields CASSTLERIGYTF.

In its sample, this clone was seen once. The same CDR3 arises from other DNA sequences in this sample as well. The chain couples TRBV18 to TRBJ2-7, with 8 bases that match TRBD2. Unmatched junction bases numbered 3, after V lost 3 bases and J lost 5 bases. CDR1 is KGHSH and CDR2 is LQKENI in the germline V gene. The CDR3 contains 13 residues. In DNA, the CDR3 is TGTGCCAGCTCACCCAGCGGGGGCGACGAGCAGTACTTC. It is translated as CASSPSGGDEQYF.

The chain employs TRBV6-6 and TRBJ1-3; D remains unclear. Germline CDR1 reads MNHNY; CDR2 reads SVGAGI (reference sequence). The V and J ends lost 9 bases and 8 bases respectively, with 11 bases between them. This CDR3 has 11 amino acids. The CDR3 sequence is CASGPLDTIYF. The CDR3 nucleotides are TGTGCCAGTGGTCCTCTAGACACCATATATTTT.